This T cell receptor (beta chain) was identified during a study of blood T cell repertoires in COVID-19. About the research overall: COVID-19 samples from acute and convalescent phases originated in the United States, Italy and Spain. T cells, B-cell-depleted T cells, or PBMCs provided the cDNA or gDNA that served as material.

The repertoire was sequenced with immunoSEQ multiplex PCR; TCRdb's copy has only in-frame clones and lacks some. The sample includes some 240,000 clones, 90% of them seen just once. V shed 5 bases and J shed 0 bases, with 14 bases lying between them. Per germline, CDR1 SGHTA and CDR2 FQGNSA. The CDR3 loop spans 15 amino acids. A single count supports this clone. Sequencing used peripheral blood. This rearrangement joins TRBV7-2 to TRBJ2-7; D is perhaps TRBD1 (5 bases). The TCR was taken from a woman aged 60-75 years with COVID-19, enrolled during active disease. CDR3 sequence: CASSRSGHLSYEQYF. CDR3 in DNA: TGTGCCAGCAGCCGCTCCGGACACCTCTCCTACGAGCAGTACTTC.